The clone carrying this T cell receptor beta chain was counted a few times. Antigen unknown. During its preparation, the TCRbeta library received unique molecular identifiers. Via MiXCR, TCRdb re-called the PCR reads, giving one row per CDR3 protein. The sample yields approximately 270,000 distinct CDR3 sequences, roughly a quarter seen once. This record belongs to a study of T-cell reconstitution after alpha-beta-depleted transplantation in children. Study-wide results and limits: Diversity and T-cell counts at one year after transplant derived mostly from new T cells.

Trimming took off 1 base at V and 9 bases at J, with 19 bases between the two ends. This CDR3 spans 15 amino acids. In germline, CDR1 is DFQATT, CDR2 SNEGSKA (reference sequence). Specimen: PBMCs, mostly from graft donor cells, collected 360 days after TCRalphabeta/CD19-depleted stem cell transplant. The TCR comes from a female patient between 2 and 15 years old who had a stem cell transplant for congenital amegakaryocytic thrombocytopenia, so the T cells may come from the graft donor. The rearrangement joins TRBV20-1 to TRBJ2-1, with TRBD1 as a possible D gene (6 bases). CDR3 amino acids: CSARAPGHPTSEQFF. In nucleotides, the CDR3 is TGCAGTGCTAGAGCCCCGGGACACCCTACAAGTGAGCAGTTCTTC.